This entry features one T cell receptor (beta chain) sequence. The target antigen is unknown. The data belong to a study of CD8 T cells in ankylosing spondylitis. Per germline, CDR1 KGHDR and CDR2 SFDVKD. This CDR3 comprises 18 residues. V was cut by 2 bases and J by 9 bases, with 25 bases left in between. Study observations and caveats: Reactive arthritis synovial fluid and blood were previously reported to contain some motif variants. Apparently characteristic of ankylosing spondylitis blood was a TCR beta motif (roughly eight highly homologous variants). Disease-linked clones bore a CD8+ phenotype, appearing relatively rarely in peripheral blood. Disease-linked clones reportedly showed significant enrichment in matched ankylosing spondylitis synovial fluid.

Researchers built TCR beta libraries using quantitative 5'-RACE with molecular barcodes. TCRdb itself ran the 5' RACE reads through MiXCR, one entry per CDR3 protein. Of 670,000 or so distinct CDR3 sequences detected, roughly 19% appear once; the ten largest clones hold over 15%. The receptor's source is a male donor with ankylosing spondylitis. Sequenced sample: blood, either unsorted or a sorted T cell fraction (not recorded which). The gene calls are TRBV24-1 and TRBJ2-1, with D possibly TRBD2 on 5 matching bases. The CDR3 DNA reads as TGTGCCACCAGTGATTCTTGGGGTTCTAGCTCGGGTGGAGCTGAGCAGTTCTTC. Protein: CATSDSWGSSSGGAEQFF.